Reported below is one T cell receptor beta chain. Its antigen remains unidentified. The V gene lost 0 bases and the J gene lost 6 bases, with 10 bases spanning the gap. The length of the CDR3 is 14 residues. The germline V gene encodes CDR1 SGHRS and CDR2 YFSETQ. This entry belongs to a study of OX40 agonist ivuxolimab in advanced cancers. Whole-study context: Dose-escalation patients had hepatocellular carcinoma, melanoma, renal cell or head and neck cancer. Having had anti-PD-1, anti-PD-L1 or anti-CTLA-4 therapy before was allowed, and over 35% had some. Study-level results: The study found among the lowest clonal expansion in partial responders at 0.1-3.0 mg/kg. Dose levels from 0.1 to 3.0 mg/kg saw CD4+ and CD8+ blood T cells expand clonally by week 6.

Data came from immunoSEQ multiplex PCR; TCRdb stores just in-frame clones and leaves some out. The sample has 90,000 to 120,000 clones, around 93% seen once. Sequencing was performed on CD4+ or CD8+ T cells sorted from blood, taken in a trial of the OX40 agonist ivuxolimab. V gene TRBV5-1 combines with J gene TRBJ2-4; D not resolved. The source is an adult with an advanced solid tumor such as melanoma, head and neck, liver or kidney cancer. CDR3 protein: CASSLVAGTNIQYF. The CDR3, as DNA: TGCGCCAGCAGCTTGGTGGCAGGAACAAACATTCAGTACTTC.